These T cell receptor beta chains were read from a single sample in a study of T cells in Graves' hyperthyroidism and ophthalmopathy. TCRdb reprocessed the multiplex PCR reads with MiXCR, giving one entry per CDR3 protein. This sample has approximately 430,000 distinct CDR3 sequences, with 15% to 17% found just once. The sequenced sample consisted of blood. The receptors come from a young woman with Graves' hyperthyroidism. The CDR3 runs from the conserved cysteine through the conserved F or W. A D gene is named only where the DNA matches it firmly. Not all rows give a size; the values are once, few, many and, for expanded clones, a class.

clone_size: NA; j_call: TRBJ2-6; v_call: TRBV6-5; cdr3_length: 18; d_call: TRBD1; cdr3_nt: TGTGCCAGCAGCTTACTGGGACAGGTGGTAGCCGGGGCCAACGTCCTGACTTTC; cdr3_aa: CASSLLGQVVAGANVLTF
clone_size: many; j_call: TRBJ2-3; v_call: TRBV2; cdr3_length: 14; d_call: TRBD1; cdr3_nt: TGTGCCGACAGGGGGTATCAGAGCACAGATACGCAGTATTTT; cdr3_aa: CADRGYQSTDTQYF
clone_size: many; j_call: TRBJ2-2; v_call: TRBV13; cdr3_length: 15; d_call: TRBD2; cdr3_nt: TGTGCCAGCAGCCCTAGCGGGCAAGTAACCGGGGAGCTGTTTTTT; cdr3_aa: CASSPSGQVTGELFF
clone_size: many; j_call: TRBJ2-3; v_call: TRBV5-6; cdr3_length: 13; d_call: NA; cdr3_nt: TGTCCCAGCAGCGGAATTAGGGGGGATACGCAGTATTTT; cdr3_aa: CPSSGIRGDTQYF
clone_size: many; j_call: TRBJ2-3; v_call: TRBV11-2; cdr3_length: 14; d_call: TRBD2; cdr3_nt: TGTGCCAGCAGCTTACAGGCGGGGGAAGTTACGCAGTATTTT; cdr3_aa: CASSLQAGEVTQYF
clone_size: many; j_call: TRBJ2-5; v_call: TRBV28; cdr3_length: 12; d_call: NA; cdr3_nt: TGTGCCAGCACCCAGGACGGGGAGACCCAGTACTTC; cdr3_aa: CASTQDGETQYF
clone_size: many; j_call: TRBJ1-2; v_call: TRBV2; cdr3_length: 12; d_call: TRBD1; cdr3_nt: TGTGCCAGCACTGGACAGGGGGCAGGCTACACCTTC; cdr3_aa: CASTGQGAGYTF
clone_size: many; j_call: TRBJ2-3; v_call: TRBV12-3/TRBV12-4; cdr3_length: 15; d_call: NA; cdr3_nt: TGTGCCAGCACCCCTGGGTGGCGGGGCACAGATACGCAGTATTTT; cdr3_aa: CASTPGWRGTDTQYF
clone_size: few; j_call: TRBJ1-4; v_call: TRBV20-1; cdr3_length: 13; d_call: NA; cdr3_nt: TGCAGTGCTAGAGACGACGGTAATGAAAAACTGTTTTTT; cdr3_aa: CSARDDGNEKLFF
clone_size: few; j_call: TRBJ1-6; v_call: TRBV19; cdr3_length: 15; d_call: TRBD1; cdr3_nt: TGTGCCAGTAGTAGTGGACAGGGGGGTAATTCACCCCTCCACTTT; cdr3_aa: CASSSGQGGNSPLHF
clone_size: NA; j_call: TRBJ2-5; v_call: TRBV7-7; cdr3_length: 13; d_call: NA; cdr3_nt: TGTGCTAGCAGCTTGACGGTGGGAGAGACCCAGTACTTC; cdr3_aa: CASSLTVGETQYF
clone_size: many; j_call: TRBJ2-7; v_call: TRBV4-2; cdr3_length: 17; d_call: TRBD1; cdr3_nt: TGTGCCAGCAGCCCGGGGAATCTCGGGACAGGGGGCTACGAGCAGTACTTC; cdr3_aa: CASSPGNLGTGGYEQYF
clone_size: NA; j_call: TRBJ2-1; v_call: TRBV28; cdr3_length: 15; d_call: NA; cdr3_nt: TGTGCCAGCAGTTTCGGCAGGGCGGGTTACAATGAGCAGTTCTTC; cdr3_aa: CASSFGRAGYNEQFF
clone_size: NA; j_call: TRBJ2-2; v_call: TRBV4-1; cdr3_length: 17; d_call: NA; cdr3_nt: TGCGCCAGCAGCCAAGTGTATGGGGCGGTTAACACCGGGGAGCTGTTTTTT; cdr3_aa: CASSQVYGAVNTGELFF
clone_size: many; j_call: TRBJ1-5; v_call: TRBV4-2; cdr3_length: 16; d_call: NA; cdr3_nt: TGTGCCAGCAGCCAAACTTGGAGGGGACCCAATCAGCCCCAGCATTTT; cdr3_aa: CASSQTWRGPNQPQHF
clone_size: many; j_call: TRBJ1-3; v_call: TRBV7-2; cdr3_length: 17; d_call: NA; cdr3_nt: TGTGCCAGCAGCCCTGGAGCAGGGCCCTTCTCTGGAAACACCATATATTTT; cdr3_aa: CASSPGAGPFSGNTIYF
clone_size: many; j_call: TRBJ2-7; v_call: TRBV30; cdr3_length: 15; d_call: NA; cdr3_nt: TGTGCCTGGAACCCTCTCGGGCAGAGCTCCTACGAGCAGTACTTC; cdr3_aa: CAWNPLGQSSYEQYF
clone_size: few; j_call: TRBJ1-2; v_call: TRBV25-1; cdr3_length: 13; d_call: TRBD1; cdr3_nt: TGTGCCAGCCGACAGGGACTTTCGGGGGGCTACACCTTC; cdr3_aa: CASRQGLSGGYTF
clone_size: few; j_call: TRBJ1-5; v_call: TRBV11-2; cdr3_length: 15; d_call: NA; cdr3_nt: TGTGCCAGCAGCTTAGCAGCGGAGTCCTATCAGCCCCAGCATTTT; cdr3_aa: CASSLAAESYQPQHF
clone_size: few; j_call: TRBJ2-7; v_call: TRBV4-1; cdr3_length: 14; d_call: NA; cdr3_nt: TGCGCCAGCAGCCAAGTCAATCAAGATTGCGAGCAGTACTTC; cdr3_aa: CASSQVNQDCEQYF
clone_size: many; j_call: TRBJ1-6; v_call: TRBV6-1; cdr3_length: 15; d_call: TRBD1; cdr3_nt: TGTGCCAGCAGTGAAAGGACAGGGGATAATTCACCCCTCCACTTT; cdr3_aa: CASSERTGDNSPLHF
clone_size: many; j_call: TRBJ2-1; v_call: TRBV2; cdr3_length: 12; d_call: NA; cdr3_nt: TGTGCCAGCACGGGAGAGCGGAATGAGCAGTTCTTC; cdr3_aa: CASTGERNEQFF
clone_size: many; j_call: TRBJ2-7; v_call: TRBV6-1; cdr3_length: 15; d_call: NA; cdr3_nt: TGTGCCAGCAGACCCGGGAGGACAGGAGCCTACGAGCAGTACTTC; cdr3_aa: CASRPGRTGAYEQYF
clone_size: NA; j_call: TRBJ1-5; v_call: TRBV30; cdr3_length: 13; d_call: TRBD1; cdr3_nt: TGTGCCTGGGGACAGGGGGATAATCAGCCCCAGCATTTT; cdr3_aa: CAWGQGDNQPQHF
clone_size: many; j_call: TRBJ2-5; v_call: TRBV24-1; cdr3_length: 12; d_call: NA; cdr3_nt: TGTGCCACCAGTGATTTCGGCGAGACCCAGTACTTC; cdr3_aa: CATSDFGETQYF
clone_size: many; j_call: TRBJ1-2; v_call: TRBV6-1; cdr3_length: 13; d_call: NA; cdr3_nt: TGTGCCAGCAGTCACAGGGATGGCTATGGCTACACCTTC; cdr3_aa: CASSHRDGYGYTF
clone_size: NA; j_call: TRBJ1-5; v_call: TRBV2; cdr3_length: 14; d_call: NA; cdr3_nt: TGTGCCAGCAGTGAGCGGACTGACAATCAGCCCCAGCATTTT; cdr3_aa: CASSERTDNQPQHF
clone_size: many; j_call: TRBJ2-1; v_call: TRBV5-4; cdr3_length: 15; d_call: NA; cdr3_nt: TGTGCCAGCAGCCCACTATTGACCCTGTACAATGAGCAGTTCTTC; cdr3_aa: CASSPLLTLYNEQFF
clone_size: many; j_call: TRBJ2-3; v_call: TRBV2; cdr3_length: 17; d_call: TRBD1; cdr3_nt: TGTGCCAGCAGTTTACTCCGGGACAGGTATACCACAGATACGCAGTATTTT; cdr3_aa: CASSLLRDRYTTDTQYF
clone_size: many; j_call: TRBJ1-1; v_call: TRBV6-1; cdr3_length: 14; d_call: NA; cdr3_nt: TGTGCCAGCACCTTAGCGGGGAGCGGCACTGAAGCTTTCTTT; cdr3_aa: CASTLAGSGTEAFF
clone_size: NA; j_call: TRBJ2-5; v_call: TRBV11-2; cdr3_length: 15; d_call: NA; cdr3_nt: TGTGCCAGCAGCGCAGGGGGCGGGAGACAGGAGACCCAGTACTTC; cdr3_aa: CASSAGGGRQETQYF
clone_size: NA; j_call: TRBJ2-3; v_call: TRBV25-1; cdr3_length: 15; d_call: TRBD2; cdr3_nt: TGTGCCAGCAGTGGAGCGGGGGGGAGCACAGATACGCAGTATTTT; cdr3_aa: CASSGAGGSTDTQYF
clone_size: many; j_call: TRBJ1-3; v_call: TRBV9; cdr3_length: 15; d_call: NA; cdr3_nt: TGTGCCAGCAGCGTAGCTCCAGGCTCTGGAAACACCATATATTTT; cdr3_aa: CASSVAPGSGNTIYF
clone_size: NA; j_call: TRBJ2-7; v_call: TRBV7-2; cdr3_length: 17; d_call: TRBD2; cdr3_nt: TGTGCCAGCAGTTTTGGACTAGCGGGGGGAAAATCCTACGAGCAGTACTTC; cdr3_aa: CASSFGLAGGKSYEQYF
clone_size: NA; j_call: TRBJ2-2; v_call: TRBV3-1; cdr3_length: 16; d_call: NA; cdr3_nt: TGTGCCAGCAGCCATGAGGGGCAGGGTTACACCGGGGAGCTGTTTTTT; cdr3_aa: CASSHEGQGYTGELFF
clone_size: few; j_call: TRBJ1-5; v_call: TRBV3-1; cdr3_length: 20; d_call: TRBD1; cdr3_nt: TGTGCCAGCAGCCAAGGGGATGGCGGCCGACAGGGCGGAGGCAATCAGCCCCAGCATTTT; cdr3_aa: CASSQGDGGRQGGGNQPQHF
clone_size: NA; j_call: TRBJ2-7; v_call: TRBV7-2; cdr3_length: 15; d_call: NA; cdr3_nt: TGTGCCAGCAGCCATGGACGGAACACTATGGGCGAGCAGTACTTC; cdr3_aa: CASSHGRNTMGEQYF
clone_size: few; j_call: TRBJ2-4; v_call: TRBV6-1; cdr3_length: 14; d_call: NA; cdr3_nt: TGTGCCAGCAGTTTACAGGGAGCCAAAAACATTCAGTACTTC; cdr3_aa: CASSLQGAKNIQYF
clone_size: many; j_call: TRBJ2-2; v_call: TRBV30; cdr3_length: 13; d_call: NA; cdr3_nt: TGTGCCTGGAGTCCGGAACGAACCGGGGAGCTGTTTTTT; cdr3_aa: CAWSPERTGELFF
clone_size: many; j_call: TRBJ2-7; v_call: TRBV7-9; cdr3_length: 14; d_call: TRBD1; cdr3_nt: TGTGCCAGCAGCAAACCGGGACAGAACCACGAGCAGTACTTC; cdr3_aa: CASSKPGQNHEQYF
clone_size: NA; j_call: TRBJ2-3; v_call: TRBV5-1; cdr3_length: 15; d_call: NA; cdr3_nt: TGCGCCAGCAGCTTGCCCCGAGACCGCACAGATACGCAGTATTTT; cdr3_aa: CASSLPRDRTDTQYF
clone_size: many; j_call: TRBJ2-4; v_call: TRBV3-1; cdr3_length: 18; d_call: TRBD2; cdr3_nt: TGTGCCAGCAGCCAAGGGGCTAGCGGGGGACTAGCCAAAAACATTCAGTACTTC; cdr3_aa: CASSQGASGGLAKNIQYF
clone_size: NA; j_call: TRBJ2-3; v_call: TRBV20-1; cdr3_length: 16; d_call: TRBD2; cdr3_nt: TGCAGTGCTACGGGGTCCGGGAGGGCCGGCACAGATACGCAGTATTTT; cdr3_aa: CSATGSGRAGTDTQYF
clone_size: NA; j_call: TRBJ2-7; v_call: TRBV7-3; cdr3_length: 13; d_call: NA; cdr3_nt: TGTGCCAGCAGCTTATTTATGGATTACGAGCAGTACTTC; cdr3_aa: CASSLFMDYEQYF
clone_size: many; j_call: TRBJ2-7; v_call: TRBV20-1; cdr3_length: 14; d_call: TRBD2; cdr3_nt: TGCAGTGCTGCCCGACTAGCGGGCAACTACGAGCAGTACTTC; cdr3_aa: CSAARLAGNYEQYF